The present T cell receptor (beta chain) was sequenced within a study of identical twins. Looked up from germline, CDR1 is SGHRS and CDR2 is YFSETQ. Trimming took 0 bases from V and 6 from J, leaving 12 bases between them. There are 14 residues in the CDR3. TCRdb re-derived calls from the 5' RACE reads in MiXCR, one entry per CDR3 protein. The table lists 1.5 million to 2 million distinct CDR3 sequences, around 29% of them singletons. The TCR comes from a newborn girl in good health. The sequencing input was cord blood. The rearrangement uses TRBV5-1 and TRBJ1-1, with D tentatively TRBD1 (5 bases). The CDR3 loop is CASSLVFWGAEAFF. The CDR3, as DNA: TGCGCCAGCAGCTTGGTTTTTTGGGGGGCTGAAGCTTTCTTT.